This T cell receptor (beta chain) comes out of a study of cytotoxic CD8 clonotypes in ibrutinib-treated CLL. In the study overall: Response samples were drawn at a median of about eleven months of treatment, range 6 to 36. The average sample held roughly 250,000 productive templates and almost 95,000 productive rearrangements.

TCRdb keeps only in-frame clones here, not all; method: immunoSEQ multiplex PCR. The repertoire holds tens of thousands of clones, with around 81% as singletons. As regards this clone: The antigen is undetermined.

Study-wide results and caveats: Baseline levels were approached again at progression, after clonality had risen at ibrutinib response.

The sequencing here drew on PBMCs, taken at disease progression, from a patient treated with ibrutinib. The sequence was collected from a human donor with chronic lymphocytic leukemia.

The CDR3 protein is CASSLASEAFF. CDR3 coding DNA: TGTGCCAGCAGCTTGGCGTCCGAAGCTTTCTTT. The genes are TRBV5-6 and TRBJ1-1; no clear D gene. V gave up 0 bases and J gave up 8 bases, with 5 bases separating them. Germline lookup yields CDR1 SGHDT and CDR2 YYEEEE. CDR3 length equals 11 residues.